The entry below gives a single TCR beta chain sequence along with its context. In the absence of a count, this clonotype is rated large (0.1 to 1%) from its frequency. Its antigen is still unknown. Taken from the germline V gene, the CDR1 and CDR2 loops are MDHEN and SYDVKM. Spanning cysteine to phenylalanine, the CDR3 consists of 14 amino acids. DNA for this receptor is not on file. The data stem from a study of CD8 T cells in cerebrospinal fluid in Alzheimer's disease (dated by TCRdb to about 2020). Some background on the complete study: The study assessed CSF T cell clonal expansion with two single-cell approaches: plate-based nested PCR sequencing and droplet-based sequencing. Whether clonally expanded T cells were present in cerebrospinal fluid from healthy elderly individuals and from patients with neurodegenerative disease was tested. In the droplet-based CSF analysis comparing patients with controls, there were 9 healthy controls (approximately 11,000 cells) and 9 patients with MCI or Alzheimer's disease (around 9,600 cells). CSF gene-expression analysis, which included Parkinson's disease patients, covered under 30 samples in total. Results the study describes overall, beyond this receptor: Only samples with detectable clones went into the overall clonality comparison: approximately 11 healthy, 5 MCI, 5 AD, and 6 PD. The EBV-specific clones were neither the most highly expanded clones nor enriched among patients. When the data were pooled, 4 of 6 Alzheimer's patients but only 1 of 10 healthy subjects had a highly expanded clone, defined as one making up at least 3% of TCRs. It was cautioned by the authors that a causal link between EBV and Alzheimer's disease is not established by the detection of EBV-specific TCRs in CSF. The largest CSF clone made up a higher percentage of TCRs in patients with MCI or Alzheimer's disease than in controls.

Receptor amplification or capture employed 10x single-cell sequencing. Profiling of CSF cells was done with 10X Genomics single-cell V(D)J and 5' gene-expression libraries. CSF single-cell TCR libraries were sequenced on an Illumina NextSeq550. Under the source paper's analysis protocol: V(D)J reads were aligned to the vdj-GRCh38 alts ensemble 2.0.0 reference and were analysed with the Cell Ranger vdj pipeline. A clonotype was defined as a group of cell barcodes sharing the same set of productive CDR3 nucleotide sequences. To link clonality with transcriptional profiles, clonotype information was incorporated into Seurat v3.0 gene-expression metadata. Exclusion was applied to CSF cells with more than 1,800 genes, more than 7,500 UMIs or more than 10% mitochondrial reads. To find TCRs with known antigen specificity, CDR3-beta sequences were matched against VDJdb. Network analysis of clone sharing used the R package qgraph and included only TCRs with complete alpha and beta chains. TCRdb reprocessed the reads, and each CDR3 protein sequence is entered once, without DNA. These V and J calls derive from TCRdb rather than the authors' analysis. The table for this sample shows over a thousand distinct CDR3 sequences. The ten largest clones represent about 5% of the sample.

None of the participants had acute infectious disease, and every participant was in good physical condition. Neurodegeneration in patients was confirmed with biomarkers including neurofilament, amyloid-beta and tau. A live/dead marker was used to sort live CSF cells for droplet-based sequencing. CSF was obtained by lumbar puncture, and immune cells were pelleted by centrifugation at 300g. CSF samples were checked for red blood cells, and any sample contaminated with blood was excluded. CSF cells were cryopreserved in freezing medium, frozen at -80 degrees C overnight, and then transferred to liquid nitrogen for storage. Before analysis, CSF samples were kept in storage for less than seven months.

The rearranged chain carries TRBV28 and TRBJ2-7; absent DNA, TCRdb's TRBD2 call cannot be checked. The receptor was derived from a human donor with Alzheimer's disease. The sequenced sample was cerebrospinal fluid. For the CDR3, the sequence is CASLGTSGIYEQYF.